The sequence of this T cell receptor (beta chain) was determined in a study of cytomegalovirus exposure and HLA in healthy donors. The primer mix had 60 Vbeta and 13 Jbeta primers. Clones were sequenced by immunoSEQ multiplex PCR, and TCRdb holds only the in-frame ones, with some missing. This table has fewer than 350,000 clones, about 90% appearing once. The CDR3 is 17 amino acids. Between the trimmed V and J ends, which lost 5 bases and 6 bases, there was a span of 23 bases. Germline V lookup: CDR1 MGHDK, CDR2 SYGVNS. Nominally healthy donors were sampled, though unrecorded immune exposures were likely.

The chain recombines TRBV25-1 with TRBJ2-1, with D perhaps TRBD1 (5 bases). What was sequenced was PBMCs. This receptor was identified in a young woman in good health and CMV-seronegative. The CDR3 sequence is CASSPLTGREAGNEQFF. The CDR3 DNA reads TGTGCCAGCAGTCCACTTACGGGCAGGGAAGCCGGCAATGAGCAGTTCTTC.